This TCR beta chain was recorded in a study of beta chain features in type 1 diabetes. The single heparinised draw taken from each donor contained about 100 mL of blood on average. Isolated RNA was reverse transcribed in full, so expressed TCRB transcripts were sequenced. Sequencing was performed with immunoSEQ multiplex PCR; in TCRdb, only in-frame clones are kept and a portion is missing. The data contain a few hundred thousand clones, 14% of them singletons. Notes on the study in general: Sampled from patients, naive, central memory and Treg TCRB repertoires appeared more similar than those sampled from healthy donors. For type 1 diabetes patients, VDJ junctions showed fewer insertions and more deletions. Researchers caution that PCR might favor shorter templates, equally among patients and controls. Shorter TCRB CDR3s, moderately but significantly so, were found in Type 1 diabetes patients in all four CD4+ subsets.

In regard to this clone: Its specificity is unknown. Other DNA sequences within the sample encode an identical CDR3.

This CDR3 contains 15 residues. After removal of 4 bases from V and 2 bases from J, the junction contained 1 base not matched to a gene. Looked up from germline, CDR1 is LNHDA and CDR2 is SQIVND (reference sequence). J is TRBJ2-6 and V is TRBV19; 8 positions match TRBD1. The sample was naive CD4+ T cells from blood. This TCR was recovered from a man between 25 and 39 years old with type 1 diabetes. CDR3 in DNA: TGTGCCAGTAGTACGACAGGGGCTGGGGCCAACGTCCTGACTTTC. Its protein product is CASSTTGAGANVLTF.